This T cell receptor beta chain is from a study of T cells in Graves' hyperthyroidism and ophthalmopathy. TCR beta CDR3 regions were amplified from RNA. First-round RT-PCR with HTBI primers amplified the TCR CDR3 region. MiXCR was run by TCRdb on the multiplex PCR reads, yielding one entry per CDR3 protein. The data show about 640,000 distinct CDR3 sequences, with around 15% seen just once and around 12% held by the top ten. CDR3 length equals 19 residues. Trimming removed 6 bases from V and 2 bases from J; junction bases left unmatched: 17. Germline assignment: CDR1 MNHEY and CDR2 SMNVEV (reference sequence).

The receptor was derived from a woman aged 50 to 60 with Graves' ophthalmopathy. This chain links TRBV27 with TRBJ2-3; 10 bases map to TRBD1. What was sequenced was blood. The CDR3 spells CASSFTGTGVRPSTDTQYF. The CDR3 nucleotides are TGTGCCAGCAGCTTCACCGGGACAGGGGTACGTCCTTCCACAGATACGCAGTATTTT.